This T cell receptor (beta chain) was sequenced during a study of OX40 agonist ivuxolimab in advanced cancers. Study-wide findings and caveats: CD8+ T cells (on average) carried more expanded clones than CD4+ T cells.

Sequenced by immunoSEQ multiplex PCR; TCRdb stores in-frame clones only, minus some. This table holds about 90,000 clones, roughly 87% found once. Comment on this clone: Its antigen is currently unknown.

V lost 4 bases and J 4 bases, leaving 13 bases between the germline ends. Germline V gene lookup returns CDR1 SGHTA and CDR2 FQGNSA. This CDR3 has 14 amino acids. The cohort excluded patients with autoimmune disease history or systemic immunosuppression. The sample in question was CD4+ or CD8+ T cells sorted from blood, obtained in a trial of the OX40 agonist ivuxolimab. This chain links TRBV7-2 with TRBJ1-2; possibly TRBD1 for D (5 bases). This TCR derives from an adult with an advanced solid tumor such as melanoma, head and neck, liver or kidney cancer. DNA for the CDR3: TGTGCCAGCAGCTCCTCCGGGACGGCCTATGGCTACACCTTC. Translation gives CASSSSGTAYGYTF.